The following is a T cell receptor (beta chain) sequence with its context. No antigen is known for it. No quality values exist for individual bases; no much larger clone is one base distant. Taken from the germline V gene (reference sequence), the CDR1 and CDR2 loops are SEHNR and FQNEAQ. Trimming at the junction amounts to 5 bases on V and 8 bases on J, and the germline ends lie 15 bases apart. The CDR3, from cysteine to phenylalanine, totals 14 residues. Only CDR3 DNA is held: 42 bases, read in frame from base 1. Donors formed part of the validation cohort, which comprised over a hundred subjects and was distinct from the first cohort of roughly 600 subjects. The library was generated by the immunoSEQ multiplex PCR assay. Regarding the original processing steps: A statistical classification framework was developed to diagnose cytomegalovirus status using the catalog of TCR beta chain sequences. The source is immuneACCESS, and TCRdb retained only in-frame sequences with V and J called. Part of the clones is not carried over; for the studies checked, unresolved V genes explain less than half of this, and the remainder is unexplained. V and J calls and clone size follow that table, whereas D and trimming were derived from the DNA. For this sample the table gives fewer than 120,000 clones, of which over 85% were detected only once. Approximately 1.9% of the sample belongs to the ten largest clones.

This entry is derived from a study of cytomegalovirus exposure and HLA in healthy donors (dated by TCRdb to 2015 to 2018). Turning to the overall study: The 700 or so repertoires of the first cohort and the 110 or so validation repertoires were produced on the same platform, according to a later analysis. The aim of the study was to test whether cataloging public T cell receptors could identify signatures of past pathogen exposure. A separate validation cohort of roughly 120 different subjects was used in addition to the roughly 720-subject first cohort. High-throughput TCR immunosequencing, statistical association of individual TCRs with disease status, and machine learning were combined to predict cytomegalovirus infection status.

Study-level results and caveats: The authors suggested that the approach could potentially be extended to other disease states and immunological phenotypes. In a later analysis, TCRs clustered in the first cohort were found to also tend to co-occur in the roughly 130 validation repertoires, with approximately 95% of cluster scores above 0. The classifier was reported to diagnose cytomegalovirus status with high specificity and sensitivity in both the original cohort and the validation cohort. A few of the identified cytomegalovirus-associated TCR beta chains were confirmed in vitro to be specific for cytomegalovirus antigens. The validation cohort had no HLA typing available for a later analysis, so co-occurrence within that cohort was assessed over all 120 or so repertoires. In the study, about 150 TCR beta chains were listed as associated with cytomegalovirus. While some public TCRs were present in many individuals, most TCR sequences turned up only very rarely across donors.

The sequence was collected from a young woman in good health and CMV-seronegative. The specimen sequenced was PBMCs. The chain links TRBV7-9 with TRBJ1-4; the D gene lacks a confident call. In nucleotide form, the sequence is TGTGCCAGCAGCCCTAGCATGAAGGGAGAAAAACTGTTTTTT. Translated, it gives CASSPSMKGEKLFF.